The 25 T cell receptor beta chains given below trace back to one sample, sequenced in a study of low-dose radiotherapy and immunotherapy resistance in tumors. Primers targeting TRAV and TRBV primed first-strand cDNA, covering alpha and beta chains. PCR amplification of the TCRs was performed with Phusion for 20 to 25 PCR cycles, and it relied on a constant-region primer together with a V-primer adapter. Using its own MiXCR run on the reads, TCRdb lists one record per CDR3 protein. The sample has some 100,000 distinct CDR3 sequences, 20% seen once. The time point: after trial treatment. Treatment: LDRT plus nivolumab, ipilimumab, low-dose cyclophosphamide and aspirin (RACIN trial). Sequencing used PBMCs, obtained after low-dose radiotherapy plus immunotherapy. The receptors were sampled from a male donor with prostate cancer.

The J gene is TRBJ2-7, the V gene TRBV3-1, with TRBD1 identical over 8 bases. V was pared by 1 base and J by 3 bases, with 5 bases of the junction left unmatched. This CDR3 comprises 15 residues. Germline CDR1 reads LGHDT; CDR2 reads YNNKEL (reference sequence). The CDR3 nucleotides are TGTGCCAGCAGCCAAGTTCCAGGGGGCCTCTACGAGCAGTACTTC. Its translation: CASSQVPGGLYEQYF.

This clonotype came up many times. This chain joins TRBV3-1 and TRBJ2-5; D possibly uses TRBD1 or TRBD2 (5 bases each). Germline assignment: CDR1 LGHDT and CDR2 YNNKEL (reference sequence). The CDR3 has 12 amino acids. Trimming took 4 bases from V and 5 from J, leaving 8 bases between them. The chain's CDR3 is CASSRGTETQYF. For the CDR3, the DNA is TGTGCCAGCAGCCGGGGGACGGAGACCCAGTACTTC.

With respect to this clonotype: With a much larger clone just one base away, this may be a read error. This CDR3 is missing its conserved last phenylalanine or tryptophan, likely due to a read error. The chain is built from TRBV20-1 and TRBJ1-3, with D possibly being TRBD1 (5 bases). Germline loops: CDR1 DFQATT, CDR2 SNEGSKA (reference sequence). The germline V and J ends were trimmed by 1 base and 0 bases, with 10 bases remaining between them. There are 15 residues in the CDR3. As DNA, the CDR3 is TGCAGTGCTAGAGGAGGGGCTAACTCTGGAAACACCATATATTCT. This codes for CSARGGANSGNTIYS.

The rearrangement links TRBV5-1 to TRBJ2-7, with 13 bases identical to TRBD2. The junction had 3 bases not matched to a gene; V was cut back by 3 bases and J by 3 bases. CDR1 and CDR2 from the germline V gene are SGHRS and YFSETQ. The CDR3 is 15 amino acids. As DNA, the CDR3 is TGCGCCAGCAGCTCGACTAGCGGGGGGTTCTACGAGCAGTACTTC. As protein: CASSSTSGGFYEQYF.

This clonotype was counted once. V is TRBV28 and J is TRBJ1-1; the D is unclear. The CDR3 totals 14 residues. V was trimmed by 3 bases and J by 6 bases, leaving 14 bases between them. The V gene's germline CDR1 is MDHEN and CDR2 SYDVKM. The CDR3 sequence: CASSLFMGRAEAFF. The CDR3 DNA is TGTGCCAGCAGTTTGTTCATGGGGAGGGCTGAAGCTTTCTTT.

This clonotype was seen repeatedly, ten times or more. V and J are TRBV5-8 and TRBJ2-4, with D possibly being TRBD2 (6 bases). Germline lookup yields CDR1 SGHTS and CDR2 YDEGEE. CDR3 size: 15 residues. V lost 3 bases and J lost 3, with 13 bases in between. The CDR3 here is CASSYLLGGKNIQYF. CDR3 bases: TGTGCCAGCAGCTATTTGCTGGGGGGCAAAAACATTCAGTACTTC.

Worth noting for this clonotype: Its ends do not fully match the called genes, so a read error is possible. The V call is TRBV11-2, the J call TRBJ2-3, with a tentative D call TRBD2 (6 bases). Germline assignment: CDR1 SGHAT and CDR2 FQNNGV. This CDR3 contains 13 residues. The CDR3 DNA reads as TGTGCCAGCTTAGCCGGGAGCACAAATACGCAGTATTTT. It specifies CASLAGSTNTQYF.

V is TRBV7-6 and J is TRBJ2-2, with D possibly TRBD1 on 5 matching bases. Trimming pared 5 bases from V and 13 bases from J, leaving 14 bases between. This CDR3 region has 12 residues. The germline gives CDR1 SGHVS, CDR2 FNYEAQ. For the CDR3, the DNA is TGTGCCAGCAGCCCGAGACAGTCGCTGCTGTTTTTT. Protein sequence: CASSPRQSLLFF.

CDR3 coding DNA: TGTGCCAGCAGCCCGAAGTACAGGGCTCCCGGGACAGTAGATCATGTTGAAGCTTTCTTT. It codes for CASSPKYRAPGTVDHVEAFF. The rearrangement uses TRBV4-2 and TRBJ1-1, with 7 bases fitting TRBD1. The junction had 27 bases not matched to a gene; V was cut back by 4 bases and J by 7 bases. This CDR3 is 20 amino acids long. The germline V gene has CDR1 LGHNA and CDR2 YNFKEQ.

This chain connects TRBV7-9 to TRBJ2-1, with 9 positions matching TRBD1. From germline, CDR1 is SEHNR and CDR2 FQNEAQ (reference sequence). The CDR3 has 18 amino acids. Losses at the gene ends were 5 bases for V and 8 bases for J; bases not matched to a gene: 19. CDR3: CASSPRGLLGTGRDEQFF. The DNA for the CDR3 is TGTGCCAGCAGCCCCAGGGGCCTACTTGGGACAGGGCGAGATGAGCAGTTCTTC. Filled out from reference TRBV7-9 and TRBJ2-1, the complete variable domain reads DTGVSQNPRHKITKRGQNVTFRCDPISEHNRLYWYRQTLGQGPEFLTYFQNEAQLEKSRLLSDRFSAERPKGSFSTLEIQRTEQGDSAMYLCASSPRGLLGTGRDEQFFGPGTRLTVL.

This clonotype came up many times. The V gene is TRBV20-1, the J gene TRBJ2-3; no firm D call. Trimming pared 3 bases from V and 1 base from J, leaving 11 bases between. The CDR3 extends over 14 amino acids. From germline, CDR1 is DFQATT and CDR2 SNEGSKA (reference sequence). CDR3 region: CSASLFQGTDTQYF. As DNA, the CDR3 is TGCAGTGCTAGTTTGTTCCAGGGCACAGATACGCAGTATTTT.

Regarding this clonotype: The likely explanation is a read error, given a far larger clone one base away. This chain links TRBV6-5 with TRBJ2-7; possibly TRBD1 for D (6 bases). Germline CDR1 is MNHEY and CDR2 is SVGAGI. The V end was cut by 6 bases, the J end by 7 bases, with 22 bases between. This CDR3 region has 15 residues. Here the CDR3 DNA reads TGTGCCAGCAGCATACAGGGCTCATCCTACAATGAGCAGTACTTC. Its translation is CASSIQGSSYNEQYF.

The chain employs TRBV2 and TRBJ2-1, with 15 bases matching TRBD2. Germline V CDR1 and CDR2: SNHLY, FYNNEI. CDR3 length: 15 amino acids. J gave up 11 bases and V 6 bases, and 8 bases lay outside the gene matches. The CDR3 spells CASSPGLAGGHKQFF. CDR3 DNA sequence: TGTGCCAGCAGCCCCGGACTAGCGGGGGGGCATAAGCAGTTCTTC.

This clonotype was seen repeatedly, ten times or more. The chain recombines TRBV7-9 with TRBJ1-4; a weak D match, TRBD1 (6 bases). Germline lookup yields CDR1 SEHNR and CDR2 FQNEAQ (reference sequence). Trimming removed 4 bases at V and 5 bases at J, with 32 bases between. This CDR3 has 21 amino acids. The CDR3 reads CASSSLKGGEFRRDKNEKLFF. The CDR3 nucleotides read TGTGCCAGCAGCTCCCTTAAGGGGGGTGAGTTCCGGCGGGACAAAAATGAAAAACTGTTTTTT.

Concerning this clonotype: One junction end does not reproduce the germline sequence, and a read error may be involved. This chain links TRBV30 with TRBJ2-1, with D possibly being TRBD2 (5 bases). The CDR3 totals 14 residues. Looked up from germline, CDR1 is GTSNPN and CDR2 is SVGIG (reference sequence). The DNA of the CDR3 is TGTGCCTGGGAAGCGGTAGTGGCCTACAATGAGCAGTCCTTC. Encoded protein: CAWEAVVAYNEQSF. The full variable domain, its missing parts supplied by reference TRBV30 and TRBJ2-1, is SQTIHQWPATLVQPVGSPLSLECTVEGTSNPNLYWYRQAAGRGLQLLFYSVGIGQISSEVPQNLSASRPQDRQFILSSKKLLLSDSGFYLCAWEAVVAYNEQSFGPGTRLTVL.

This clonotype came up many times. The chain recombines TRBV7-6 with TRBJ1-1, with D possibly TRBD1 on 5 matching bases. The germline gives CDR1 SGHVS, CDR2 FNYEAQ. V lost 1 base and J 4 bases, leaving 13 bases between the germline ends. CDR3 size: 15 residues. Here the CDR3 DNA reads TGTGCCAGCAGCTTAGAGAGGGGCCTCGGCACTGAAGCTTTCTTT. It specifies CASSLERGLGTEAFF.

The chain is built from TRBV7-9 and TRBJ2-6; D not certain. Trimming took 5 bases from V and 0 from J, leaving 8 bases between them. The CDR3 is made up of 15 amino acids. Germline V gene sequence: CDR1 SEHNR, CDR2 FQNEAQ (reference sequence). Here the CDR3 reads CASSRRLSGANVLTF. CDR3 in DNA: TGTGCCAGCAGCAGAAGACTCTCTGGGGCCAACGTCCTGACTTTC.

The chain has TRBV5-5 and TRBJ1-1; a possible D gene is TRBD1 (5 bases). The CDR3 totals 14 residues. Trimming left V 7 bases short and J 1 base short, with 14 bases between. Germline lookup yields CDR1 SGHKS and CDR2 YYEKEE (reference sequence). The chain's CDR3 is CASGSRGANTEAFF. Here the CDR3 DNA reads TGTGCCAGCGGCTCGAGGGGAGCGAACACTGAAGCTTTCTTT.

By proportion, this clonotype is large. The chain combines TRBV13 with TRBJ2-2; 8 bases map to TRBD1. With V trimmed by 3 bases and J by 3 bases, 3 bases remained unmatched. Per germline, CDR1 PRHDT and CDR2 FYEKMQ (reference sequence). The CDR3 is 15 amino acids. Written as DNA, the CDR3 is TGTGCCAGCAGCTTCCTGGACAGGGACACCGGGGAGCTGTTTTTT. It encodes CASSFLDRDTGELFF.

This clonotype showed up many times. The chain employs TRBV7-2 and TRBJ2-3; no clear D. This CDR3 spans 15 amino acids. Trimming stripped 5 bases from V and 2 bases from J, with 14 bases between. From germline, CDR1 is SGHTA and CDR2 FQGNSA. The CDR3 DNA is TGTGCCAGCAGCCCCCTAGGGATCCCCACAGATACGCAGTATTTT. Amino acids: CASSPLGIPTDTQYF. Full variable domain (remainder filled in from reference TRBV7-2 and TRBJ2-3): GAGVSQSPSNKVTEKGKDVELRCDPISGHTALYWYRQSLGQGLEFLIYFQGNSAPDKSGLPSDRFSAERTGGSVSTLTIQRTQQEDSAVYLCASSPLGIPTDTQYFGPGTRLTVL.

This clonotype occurred many times. V is TRBV5-1 and J is TRBJ1-4; tentative D call: TRBD1 (5 bases). Trimming removed 1 base at V and 7 bases at J, with 5 bases between. This CDR3 is 12 amino acids long. CDR1 is SGHRS and CDR2 is YFSETQ in the germline V gene. The CDR3 DNA sequence: TGCGCCAGCAGCTTGCAGGGTGAAAAACTGTTTTTT. This gives the protein CASSLQGEKLFF. Full variable domain (remainder filled in from reference TRBV5-1 and TRBJ1-4): KAGVTQTPRYLIKTRGQQVTLSCSPISGHRSVSWYQQTPGQGLQFLFEYFSETQRNKGNFPGRFSGRQFSNSRSEMNVSTLELGDSALYLCASSLQGEKLFFGSGTQLSVL.

This clonotype was recorded many times. The genes are TRBV7-9 and TRBJ1-3, with 7 bases that match TRBD1. The junction had 6 bases not matched to a gene; V was cut back by 1 base and J by 3 bases. The CDR3 consists of 16 residues. Germline V gives CDR1 SEHNR, CDR2 FQNEAQ (reference sequence). The CDR3 here is CASSLGGRQGGNTIYF. In DNA, the CDR3 is TGTGCCAGCAGCTTAGGGGGACGACAGGGTGGAAACACCATATATTTT.

The table lists this clonotype with many counts. The V call is TRBV3-1, the J call TRBJ2-3; 7 nucleotides line up with TRBD2. This CDR3 is built from 17 residues. Looked up from germline, CDR1 is LGHDT and CDR2 is YNNKEL (reference sequence). After removal of 0 bases from V and 5 bases from J, the junction contained 11 bases not matched to a gene. The CDR3 sequence is CASSQDLTWTRGDTQYF. The CDR3, as DNA: TGTGCCAGCAGCCAAGATCTCACCTGGACTAGAGGAGATACGCAGTATTTT.

This clonotype showed up many times. The rearrangement uses TRBV15 and TRBJ2-7; D is uncertain. With 0 bases removed from V and 4 bases from J, the gap between germline ends came to 25 bases. The CDR3 covers 19 residues. Germline CDR1 and CDR2: LNHNV and YYDKDF (reference sequence). The CDR3 DNA sequence: TGTGCCACCAGCAGAGATAGGCTACTGGAGCGCCCCTTGGGGTACGAGCAGTACTTC. Protein sequence: CATSRDRLLERPLGYEQYF.

This clonotype has ten or more counts. V and J are TRBV27 and TRBJ1-1; D ambiguous. CDR3 size: 13 residues. V shed 2 bases and J shed 2 bases, with 6 bases lying between them. Germline V gene data show CDR1 as MNHEY and CDR2 as SMNVEV (reference sequence). The CDR3 coding sequence is TGTGCCAGCAGTTTAGGGTTCAACACTGAAGCTTTCTTT. This gives the protein CASSLGFNTEAFF.